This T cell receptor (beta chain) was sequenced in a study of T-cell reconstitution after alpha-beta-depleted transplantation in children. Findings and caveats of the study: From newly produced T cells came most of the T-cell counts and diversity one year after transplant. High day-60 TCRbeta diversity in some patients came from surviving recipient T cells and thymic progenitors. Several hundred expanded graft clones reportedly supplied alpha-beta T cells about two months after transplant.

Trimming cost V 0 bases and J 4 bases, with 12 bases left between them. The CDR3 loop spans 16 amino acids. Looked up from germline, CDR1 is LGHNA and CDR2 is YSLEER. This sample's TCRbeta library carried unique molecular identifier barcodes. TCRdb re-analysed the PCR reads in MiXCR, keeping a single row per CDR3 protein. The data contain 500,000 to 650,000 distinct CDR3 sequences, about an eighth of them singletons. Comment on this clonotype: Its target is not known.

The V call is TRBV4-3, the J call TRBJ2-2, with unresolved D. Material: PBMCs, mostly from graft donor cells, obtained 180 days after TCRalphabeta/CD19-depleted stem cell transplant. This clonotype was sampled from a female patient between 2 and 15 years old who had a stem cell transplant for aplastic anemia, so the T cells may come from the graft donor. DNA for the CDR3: TGCGCCAGCAGCCAAGATCGGGCAGGCGGCACCGGGGAGCTGTTTTTT. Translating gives CASSQDRAGGTGELFF.